This TCR beta chain was captured in a study of monozygotic twins with inflammatory bowel disease. The germline V gene has CDR1 DFQATT and CDR2 SNEGSKA (reference sequence). The CDR3 spans 17 residues. Comment on this clonotype: The antigen is not known.

After re-calling the 5' RACE reads, TCRdb lists one entry per CDR3 protein, DNA absent. The repertoire table contains 440,000 or so distinct CDR3 sequences. Study conclusions and caveats: Patients got different immunosuppressive treatments, which may have made their repertoires more variable. Individual T cell subtypes were not distinguishable. Researchers report that IBD patients shared fewer clonotypes with others than healthy twins, especially amid disease activity.

Blood (under 2.6 ml) was collected from every donor individually. The chain recombines TRBV20-1 with TRBJ1-1. Sequenced material: blood. The TCR comes from a human donor with ulcerative colitis or Crohn's disease, or a healthy co-twin of an affected twin (not recorded which). CDR3 amino acids: CSARRRVGRLKDTEAFF.